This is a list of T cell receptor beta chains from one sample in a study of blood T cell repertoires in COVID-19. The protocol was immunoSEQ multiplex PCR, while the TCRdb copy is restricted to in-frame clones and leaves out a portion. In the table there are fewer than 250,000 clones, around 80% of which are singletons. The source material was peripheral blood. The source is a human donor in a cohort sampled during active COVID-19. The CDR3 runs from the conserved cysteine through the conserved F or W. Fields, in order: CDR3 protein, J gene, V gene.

CDR3: CASGALSSYNEQFF
J: TRBJ2-1
V: TRBV5-1

CDR3: CAISESGSYEQYF
J: TRBJ2-7
V: TRBV10-3

CDR3: CAWNRGAQETQYF
J: TRBJ2-5
V: TRBV30

CDR3: CASSHGTRGETQYF
J: TRBJ2-5
V: TRBV3-1/TRBV3-2

CDR3: CASSPWGGSYEQYF
J: TRBJ2-7
V: TRBV11-2

CDR3: CASRGGTAANYGYTF
J: TRBJ1-2
V: TRBV7-8

CDR3: CASSTTGTDTQYF
J: TRBJ2-3
V: TRBV5-1

CDR3: CASNRQGGEQFF
J: TRBJ2-1
V: TRBV12-3/TRBV12-4

CDR3: CASSRQGDTGELFF
J: TRBJ2-2
V: TRBV7-2

CDR3: CSASEVGSGVYEQYF
J: TRBJ2-7
V: TRBV20-1

CDR3: CASSLEAVISYNEQFF
J: TRBJ2-1
V: TRBV5-1

CDR3: CASSPNILGTGSYEQYF
J: TRBJ2-7
V: TRBV18

CDR3: CASSVGGITEAFF
J: TRBJ1-1
V: TRBV10-1

CDR3: CASSVFPRGANTEAFF
J: TRBJ1-1
V: TRBV9

CDR3: CASSLSGKTDTQYF
J: TRBJ2-3
V: TRBV28

CDR3: CASNYTEAFF
J: TRBJ1-1
V: TRBV6-5

CDR3: CASSLDRMSNQPQHF
J: TRBJ1-5
V: TRBV7-2

CDR3: CASSLAYGQAYEQYF
J: TRBJ2-7
V: TRBV5-5

CDR3: CATSRDSLAGGYQETQYF
J: TRBJ2-5
V: TRBV15

CDR3: CASSLVGREGYTF
J: TRBJ1-2
V: TRBV5-4

CDR3: CASSYEGRSYNEQFF
J: TRBJ2-1
V: TRBV6-5

CDR3: CASSQDQGANEKLFF
J: TRBJ1-4
V: TRBV3-1/TRBV3-2

CDR3: CATSRDHGRTNYGYTF
J: TRBJ1-2
V: TRBV15

CDR3: CASLGAGRDYGYTF
J: TRBJ1-2
V: TRBV6-5

CDR3: CASSIADRRTGELFF
J: TRBJ2-2
V: TRBV19

CDR3: CASSLAQRGLAGGDTQYF
J: TRBJ2-3
V: TRBV7-9

CDR3: CASSQGTGHYGYTF
J: TRBJ1-2
V: TRBV14

CDR3: CASSLAGEVLQFF
J: TRBJ2-1
V: TRBV5-1

CDR3: CSARPGQGQQYF
J: TRBJ2-7
V: TRBV29-1

CDR3: CASSPRQGFGYGYTF
J: TRBJ1-2
V: TRBV3-1/TRBV3-2

CDR3: CASSFVQRGNNEQFF
J: TRBJ2-1
V: TRBV5-8

CDR3: CASSQNRDSNTGELFF
J: TRBJ2-2
V: TRBV5-4

CDR3: CASSSSSSYEQYF
J: TRBJ2-7
V: TRBV27

CDR3: CASSFEGERAAFF
J: TRBJ1-1
V: TRBV5-1

CDR3: CASARDFLAYEQYF
J: TRBJ2-7
V: TRBV6-5

CDR3: CASSQRTGGVQPQHF
J: TRBJ1-5
V: TRBV4-1

CDR3: CASSFSAYEQYF
J: TRBJ2-7
V: TRBV7-9

CDR3: CASSQDLGRGGPDTQYF
J: TRBJ2-3
V: TRBV14

CDR3: CASSLSRDRGRLGEQYF
J: TRBJ2-7
V: TRBV27

CDR3: CASSLVGGPNNEQFF
J: TRBJ2-1
V: TRBV7-9

CDR3: CASSQIHPPRAPYGYTF
J: TRBJ1-2
V: TRBV4-1

CDR3: CASSEGALFSGNTIYF
J: TRBJ1-3
V: TRBV6-1

CDR3: CASSIRQDLNQPQHF
J: TRBJ1-5
V: TRBV13

CDR3: CASSFEQAQPQHF
J: TRBJ1-5
V: TRBV12-3/TRBV12-4

CDR3: CASTHRTEYGYTF
J: TRBJ1-2
V: TRBV2

CDR3: CASSGGPYEQYF
J: TRBJ2-7
V: TRBV5-6

CDR3: CASSVVPSGLGNEQFF
J: TRBJ2-1
V: TRBV9

CDR3: CASSGTTGYEQYF
J: TRBJ2-7
V: TRBV10-1

CDR3: CASSPGMTTREETQYF
J: TRBJ2-5
V: TRBV11-1

CDR3: CATSRQGDTEAFF
J: TRBJ1-1
V: TRBV6-6

CDR3: CAWSKTRTSGVTDTQYF
J: TRBJ2-3
V: TRBV30

CDR3: CAISGDRGGGYTF
J: TRBJ1-2
V: TRBV10-3

CDR3: CASSSGTPNTGELFF
J: TRBJ2-2
V: TRBV7-7

CDR3: CASSLPGQGLVNSPLHF
J: TRBJ1-6
V: TRBV28

CDR3: CASSIGQPEKLFF
J: TRBJ1-4
V: TRBV6-5

CDR3: CASSPGLAGATDTQYF
J: TRBJ2-3
V: TRBV5-1

CDR3: CASSPRQTASNQPQHF
J: TRBJ1-5
V: TRBV19

CDR3: CASSQPGFAEAFF
J: TRBJ1-1
V: TRBV6-5

CDR3: CASSPTGRGVAKNIQYF
J: TRBJ2-4
V: TRBV3-1/TRBV3-2